Listed here are 22 T cell receptor beta chains from one sample, sequenced in a study of shared clonotypes between healthy human individuals (dated by TCRdb to about 2020). CD8 naive samples were obtained by positive selection for CCR7 among CD45RO-negative cells, yielding a CD45RA+CCR7+ population from which TemRA cells were excluded. Preparation of the library involved the immunoSEQ multiplex PCR assay. Held by TCRdb, this immuneACCESS table contains in-frame sequences only and omits some clones. Under half of the omission traces to an unresolved V gene where checked; the cause of the rest is unknown. Counted in this sample were about 2.2 million clones; approximately 92% of them appeared once. Less than 2% of the sample is taken by the ten largest. The sample was naive CD8+ T cells from PBMCs. The meaning of the sample's cell subset or site label: CD45RA+CCR7+. The receptors come from a man aged 18 to 30 in good health. Some clones in this sample may be carry-over from other donors' samples.

The rearrangement joins TRBV7-2 to TRBJ1-1; D ambiguous. The CDR3 consists of 13 residues. Germline CDR1 reads SGHTA; CDR2 reads FQGNSA. V shed 2 bases and J shed 7 bases, with 11 bases lying between them. CDR3 nucleotides: TGTGCCAGCAGCTTATTAAGCCAGTATGAAGCTTTCTTT. It translates to CASSLLSQYEAFF. The whole variable domain, remainder taken from reference TRBV7-2 and TRBJ1-1, is GAGVSQSPSNKVTEKGKDVELRCDPISGHTALYWYRQSLGQGLEFLIYFQGNSAPDKSGLPSDRFSAERTGGSVSTLTIQRTQQEDSAVYLCASSLLSQYEAFFGQGTRLTVV.

This clone appeared once. The chain recombines TRBV4-2 with TRBJ2-2, with TRBD2 matching 11 bases. The CDR3 loop spans 17 amino acids. In germline, CDR1 is LGHNA, CDR2 YNFKEQ. J was trimmed by 0 bases and V by 1 base; bases with no gene match: 1. The CDR3 nucleotides are TGTGCCAGCAGCCAAGGACTAGCGGGGACGAACACCGGGGAGCTGTTTTTT. This codes for CASSQGLAGTNTGELFF.

V gene TRBV28 combines with J gene TRBJ1-3, with D unresolved. The germline CDR1 and CDR2 sequences are MDHEN and SYDVKM. This CDR3 is 17 amino acids long. V lost 5 bases and J lost 2, with 19 bases in between. The CDR3 region has the DNA TGTGCCAGCAGTGTCCGACTAATCCAACCGGCTGGAAACACCATATATTTT. This translates into CASSVRLIQPAGNTIYF. Drawing the rest from reference TRBV28 and TRBJ1-3, the complete variable domain is DVKVTQSSRYLVKRTGEKVFLECVQDMDHENMFWYRQDPGLGLRLIYFSYDVKMKEKGDIPEGYSVSREKKERFSLILESASTNQTSMYLCASSVRLIQPAGNTIYFGEGSWLTVV.

The genes are TRBV7-6 and TRBJ1-1; D ambiguous. The CDR3 length is 12 residues. CDR1 is SGHVS and CDR2 is FNYEAQ in the germline V gene. The V end was cut by 5 bases, the J end by 6 bases, with 10 bases between. The CDR3 region is CASSPGSAEAFF. Here the CDR3 DNA reads TGTGCCAGCAGCCCGGGGTCAGCTGAAGCTTTCTTT.

The chain couples TRBV19 to TRBJ1-4; the D is unclear. Germline CDR1 LNHDA, CDR2 SQIVND (reference sequence). V was trimmed by 5 bases and J by 5 bases, leaving 15 bases between them. The CDR3 sequence is 15 residues long. The CDR3 coding sequence is TGTGCCAGTAGTCCGATAGAGGCAGTAAATGAAAAACTGTTTTTT. This sequence encodes CASSPIEAVNEKLFF. Using reference TRBV19 and TRBJ1-4 for the parts outside the CDR3, the full variable domain is DGGITQSPKYLFRKEGQNVTLSCEQNLNHDAMYWYRQDPGQGLRLIYYSQIVNDFQKGDIAEGYSVSREKKESFPLTVTSAQKNPTAFYLCASSPIEAVNEKLFFGSGTQLSVL.

As concerns this clone: The sample holds other DNA sequences that translate to the same CDR3. The chain is built from TRBV5-6 and TRBJ2-3, with 11 bases identical to TRBD2. V trimming: 0 bases; J trimming: 2 bases; junction bases outside the gene matches: 2. The CDR3 runs 16 residues. Germline-derived CDR1 and CDR2 are SGHDT and YYEEEE. This CDR3 reads CASSLGLAGLTDTQYF. In DNA form, the CDR3 reads TGTGCCAGCAGCTTGGGACTAGCGGGACTCACAGATACGCAGTATTTT.

A single count supports this clone. This sequence joins TRBV11-3 and TRBJ2-3, with D unclear. The V end lost 5 bases, the J end lost 6 bases, and 12 bases lay between the germline ends. The CDR3 is 13 residues long. The V gene's germline CDR1 is SGHNT and CDR2 YENEEA. The CDR3 DNA sequence: TGTGCCAGCAGCCAAACCCCGAGGGATACGCAGTATTTT. Residues: CASSQTPRDTQYF.

V is TRBV4-1 and J is TRBJ2-5; D is perhaps TRBD2 (7 bases). The better agreement between TRBJ2-7 and the DNA end casts doubt on the J call. The CDR3 consists of 15 residues. Germline-derived CDR1 and CDR2 are MGHRA and YSYEKL. The CDR3 coding sequence is TGCGCCAGCAGCCGCGTGAGGGAGGGGGCCTACGAGCAGTACTTC. It translates to CASSRVREGAYEQYF.

This clone was detected once. This chain uses TRBV12-5 with TRBJ2-5, with 11 nucleotides matching TRBD2. Germline CDR1 is LGHNT and CDR2 is FRNRAP. Trimming took 0 bases from V and 4 from J; bases not matched to a gene: 10. There are 18 residues in the CDR3. The CDR3 region has the DNA TGTGCTAGTGGTTTGGTACCAGGGGTAGCGGGAGGGCCAGAGACCCAGTACTTC. The encoded protein is CASGLVPGVAGGPETQYF. The full variable domain, in which reference TRBV12-5 and TRBJ2-5 provide the parts outside the CDR3, is DARVTQTPRHKVTEMGQEVTMRCQPILGHNTVFWYRQTMMQGLELLAYFRNRAPLDDSGMPKDRFSAEMPDATLATLKIQPSEPRDSAVYFCASGLVPGVAGGPETQYFGPGTRLLVL.

This clone was observed a handful of times. This chain uses TRBV11-2 with TRBJ1-2; no firm D call. The V end lost 0 bases, the J end lost 3 bases, and 14 bases lay between the germline ends. From germline, CDR1 is SGHAT and CDR2 FQNNGV. This CDR3 has 16 residues. DNA of the CDR3: TGTGCCAGCAGCTTAGACATGGAGTCGGGAGACTATGGCTACACCTTC. This sequence encodes CASSLDMESGDYGYTF. Based on the CDR3 plus reference TRBV11-2 and TRBJ1-2, the full variable domain is EAGVAQSPRYKIIEKRQSVAFWCNPISGHATLYWYQQILGQGPKLLIQFQNNGVVDDSQLPKDRFSAERLKGVDSTLKIQPAKLEDSAVYLCASSLDMESGDYGYTFGSGTRLTVV.

The chain is built from TRBV5-1 and TRBJ2-7, with D perhaps TRBD1 (5 bases). The CDR3 is 13 residues long. Germline V lookup: CDR1 SGHRS, CDR2 YFSETQ. V lost 0 bases to trimming and J lost 6 bases, with 10 bases between them. DNA for the CDR3: TGCGCCAGCAGCTTGGAAGGGGATATCGAGCAGTACTTC. Translation gives CASSLEGDIEQYF.

The chain uses TRBV14 and TRBJ2-5, with D hard to call. The V gene's germline CDR1 is SGHDN and CDR2 FVKESK. The V end was cut by 4 bases, the J end by 4 bases, with 16 bases between. The CDR3 runs to 15 residues. The DNA for the CDR3 is TGTGCCAGCAGCCTTTTAGCTACAGCCACAGAGACCCAGTACTTC. Translated, it gives CASSLLATATETQYF.

The chain carries TRBV25-1 and TRBJ1-5; D is unresolved. CDR1 and CDR2 from the germline V gene are MGHDK and SYGVNS. The V end lost 0 bases, the J end lost 5 bases, and 17 bases lay between the germline ends. This CDR3 contains 17 residues. CDR3 sequence reads: CASSEYRAQFLDQPQHF. The CDR3 region has the DNA TGTGCCAGCAGTGAATATCGCGCACAGTTTCTCGATCAGCCCCAGCATTTT.

This chain links TRBV9 with TRBJ1-2, with 8 nucleotides matching TRBD1. Germline loops: CDR1 SGDLS, CDR2 YYNGEE. V dropped 6 bases and J dropped 7; count of bases not matched to a gene: 14. This CDR3 region has 15 residues. The CDR3 is CASTLTGTGLAGYTF. Written as DNA, the CDR3 is TGTGCCAGCACCCTAACCGGGACAGGTCTTGCTGGCTACACCTTC. The whole variable domain, filled in from reference TRBV9 and TRBJ1-2, reads DSGVTQTPKHLITATGQRVTLRCSPRSGDLSVYWYQQSLDQGLQFLIQYYNGEERAKGNILERFSAQQFPDLHSELNLSSLELGDSALYFCASTLTGTGLAGYTFGSGTRLTVV.

This chain links TRBV27 with TRBJ2-7, with D possibly being TRBD2 (6 bases). CDR1 and CDR2 (germline): MNHEY, SMNVEV (reference sequence). CDR3 length: 13 residues. The germline V and J ends were trimmed by 5 bases and 3 bases, with 11 bases remaining between them. DNA for the CDR3: TGTGCCAGCAGTGTAAGGACTAACTACGAGCAGTACTTC. Protein sequence: CASSVRTNYEQYF.

This chain joins TRBV28 and TRBJ2-7; a possible D gene is TRBD2 (5 bases). With 5 bases removed from V and 0 bases from J, the gap between germline ends came to 17 bases. CDR1 is MDHEN, CDR2 SYDVKM, per germline. This CDR3 region has 16 residues. The CDR3 coding sequence is TGTGCCAGCAGTGCCCCTCACGGGGAAAGCTCCTACGAGCAGTACTTC. Translating it yields CASSAPHGESSYEQYF.

The chain has TRBV28 and TRBJ2-3; 7 nucleotides align to TRBD2. Unmatched junction bases numbered 11, after V lost 7 bases and J lost 4 bases. From germline, CDR1 is MDHEN and CDR2 SYDVKM. The CDR3 covers 15 residues. The CDR3 sequence: CASTKGGSSSDTQYF. As DNA, the CDR3 is TGTGCCAGCACCAAGGGAGGGAGTTCCTCAGATACGCAGTATTTT.

V and J are TRBV7-3 and TRBJ1-5; D gene unclear. The CDR3 covers 12 residues. The germline V gene has CDR1 SGHTA and CDR2 FQGTGA. The V end was cut by 4 bases, the J end by 5 bases, with 6 bases between. CDR3 region: CASSYKYQPQHF. The DNA of the CDR3 is TGTGCCAGCAGCTACAAATATCAGCCCCAGCATTTT.

This sequence joins TRBV4-2 and TRBJ2-1; D possibly corresponds to TRBD2 (5 bases). V was trimmed by 2 bases and J by 7 bases, leaving 12 bases between them. CDR1 is LGHNA and CDR2 is YNFKEQ in the germline V gene. CDR3 length: 14 amino acids. This CDR3 reads CASSQYRSGNEQFF. The DNA for the CDR3 is TGTGCCAGCAGCCAATACCGGTCGGGGAATGAGCAGTTCTTC.

This clone occurred once. The chain is built from TRBV4-1 and TRBJ2-2, with 7 bases lining up with TRBD1. V was clipped by 4 bases and J by 5 bases; unmatched bases: 10. CDR1 is MGHRA and CDR2 is YSYEKL in the germline V gene. This CDR3 has 16 amino acids. The CDR3 is CASSPSSGQWTGELFF. The DNA of the CDR3 is TGCGCCAGCAGCCCTTCTTCGGGACAGTGGACCGGGGAGCTGTTTTTT.

The chain is built from TRBV27 and TRBJ2-3; D remains ambiguous. The V and J ends lost 2 bases and 2 bases respectively, with 5 bases between them. This CDR3 region has 13 residues. CDR1 is MNHEY and CDR2 is SMNVEV in the germline V gene (reference sequence). The CDR3 spells CASSLMNTDTQYF. In DNA, the CDR3 is TGTGCCAGCAGTTTAATGAACACAGATACGCAGTATTTT.

The chain combines TRBV4-2 with TRBJ2-1, with TRBD2 matching over 9 bases. Germline trimming cut 0 bases from V and 4 bases from J; bases unmatched to any gene: 4. The CDR3 extends over 16 amino acids. Germline loops: CDR1 LGHNA, CDR2 YNFKEQ. In DNA form, the CDR3 reads TGTGCCAGCAGCCAAGATTCCAGCGGGAGGTACAATGAGCAGTTCTTC. The encoded protein is CASSQDSSGRYNEQFF.